This TCR beta chain stems from a study of post-analysis software for immune sequencing data. For the study at large: In terms of disease course, relapsing-remitting, secondary progressive and progressive-relapsing multiple sclerosis were included.

Study findings and constraints: TRBV segments more frequent in patients than in controls numbered roughly 5 and included TRBV5-6, TRBV5-1 and TRBV20-1. Significantly decreased normalized Chao1 diversity was recorded for multiple sclerosis patients relative to controls.

Researchers reported that TCR beta cDNA libraries carried unique molecular identifiers. TCRdb recomputed calls from the PCR reads with MiXCR, one row per CDR3 protein. The table includes fewer than 900,000 distinct CDR3 sequences, roughly 46% detected once. About this clonotype: The antigen remains undetermined.

Germline V lookup: CDR1 KGHDR, CDR2 SFDVKD. The CDR3 totals 14 residues. The ends were cut back, 6 bases at V and 4 bases at J, with 14 bases in the middle. This chain uses TRBV24-1 with TRBJ1-2, with D possibly being TRBD1 (6 bases). Sequenced: blood. The receptor was derived from a girl aged 5-17 years with multiple sclerosis. The CDR3 reads CATSNGGLSYGYTF. DNA for the CDR3: TGTGCCACCAGTAACGGGGGCCTGAGCTATGGCTACACCTTC.